The clone carrying this T cell receptor beta chain was counted a few times. The data were taken from a study of blood T cell repertoires in COVID-19. Across the study: The origin of the acute and convalescent COVID-19 samples was the United States, Italy and Spain.

Participant ages covered roughly 18 to 89 years across 24 US areas. This table comes from immunoSEQ multiplex PCR, and its TCRdb copy is limited to in-frame clones, with some not included. Seen here are hundreds of thousands of clones, about 88% observed once, and the top ten hold 1%. After removal of 4 bases from V and 3 bases from J, the junction contained 4 bases not matched to a gene. This CDR3 contains 14 residues. Looked up from germline, CDR1 is SGHRS and CDR2 is YFSETQ. The TCR comes from a woman in her 30s who had recovered from COVID-19. V usage is TRBV5-1 and J usage is TRBJ2-3; TRBD2 matches 8 bases. The specimen was PBMCs or T cells enriched from blood (not recorded which). CDR3 sequence: CASSTGGATDTQYF. CDR3 nucleotides: TGCGCCAGCAGCACCGGGGGGGCTACAGATACGCAGTATTTT.